One sample yielded the 17 T cell receptor beta chains listed below, sequenced in a study of T cells in Graves' hyperthyroidism and ophthalmopathy. Template material for amplifying TCR beta CDR3 regions consisted of RNA transcripts. TCR CDR3 underwent first-round RT-PCR with the HTBI primer set. One entry per CDR3 protein, called by TCRdb with MiXCR from the multiplex PCR reads. The sample records about 600,000 distinct CDR3 sequences, 16% being singletons. The sample was blood. The source of these receptors is a middle-aged woman with Graves' ophthalmopathy.

This clonotype has a count of ten or more. This chain connects TRBV3-1 to TRBJ1-4; D not resolved. Per the germline V gene, CDR1 is LGHDT and CDR2 is YNNKEL (reference sequence). The CDR3 consists of 14 residues. V dropped 2 bases and J dropped 10 bases, with 14 bases sitting between them. The CDR3 spells CASSQPPQVAKLFF. CDR3 coding DNA: TGTGCCAGCAGCCAACCCCCGCAGGTTGCAAAACTGTTTTTT.

The CDR3 sequence: CSARTGTPTTNEKLFF. The DNA of the CDR3 is TGCAGTGCTAGGACAGGGACACCTACAACTAATGAAAAACTGTTTTTT. The chain joins TRBV20-1 to TRBJ1-4, with 7 bases identical to TRBD1. J gave up 0 bases and V 3 bases, and 7 bases lay outside the gene matches. The CDR3 has 16 amino acids. Per the germline V gene, CDR1 is DFQATT and CDR2 is SNEGSKA (reference sequence).

This clonotype was seen ten or more times. The gene calls are TRBV18 and TRBJ2-2; no clear D gene. V was trimmed by 1 base and J by 2 bases, leaving 5 bases between them. Germline CDR1 is KGHSH and CDR2 is LQKENI. The CDR3 is made up of 14 amino acids. The CDR3 DNA reads TGTGCCAGCTCACCACTTACAAACACCGGGGAGCTGTTTTTT. This codes for CASSPLTNTGELFF. Complete variable domain (other parts from reference TRBV18 and TRBJ2-2): NAGVMQNPRHLVRRRGQEARLRCSPMKGHSHVYWYRQLPEEGLKFMVYLQKENIIDESGMPKERFSAEFPKEGPSILRIQQVVRGDSAAYFCASSPLTNTGELFFGEGSRLTVL.

The table lists this clonotype with many counts. The V call is TRBV18, the J call TRBJ2-5; 8 nucleotides align to TRBD1. Germline V gene data show CDR1 as KGHSH and CDR2 as LQKENI. V was pared by 3 bases and J by 5 bases, with 5 bases of the junction left unmatched. This CDR3 is built from 14 residues. The CDR3 nucleotides read TGTGCCAGCTCACCGCGGACAGGGCTGGAGACCCAGTACTTC. It encodes CASSPRTGLETQYF.

This chain connects TRBV6-1 to TRBJ2-2; 13 bases match TRBD2. Germline V gene data show CDR1 as MNHNS and CDR2 as SASEGT. CDR3 length: 18 amino acids. V lost 7 bases and J lost 6; bases outside the gene matches: 14. The CDR3 is CASIRTSGSDEAAGELFF. In nucleotides, the CDR3 is TGTGCCAGCATCCGGACTAGCGGGAGCGACGAGGCAGCCGGGGAGCTGTTTTTT.

Only a few counts were recorded for this clonotype. V usage is TRBV29-1 and J usage is TRBJ2-1, with a tentative D call TRBD2 (6 bases). The length of the CDR3 is 13 residues. CDR1 and CDR2 (germline): SQVTM, ANQGSEA. Trimming removed 6 bases at V and 6 bases at J, with 15 bases between. CDR3 nucleotide sequence: TGCAGCGTGGGTGGAGGGCCCCTCAATGAGCAGTTCTTC. Its translation is CSVGGGPLNEQFF.

This clonotype was found many times. The V and J genes are TRBV18 and TRBJ2-1; D is uncertain. The CDR3 sequence is 14 residues long. The V end lost 0 bases, the J end lost 7 bases, and 10 bases lay between the germline ends. Germline values: CDR1 KGHSH, CDR2 LQKENI. Here the CDR3 DNA reads TGTGCCAGCTCACCACCGGTCAGGACGAATGAGCAGTTCTTC. Its translation: CASSPPVRTNEQFF. Drawing the rest from reference TRBV18 and TRBJ2-1, the complete variable domain is NAGVMQNPRHLVRRRGQEARLRCSPMKGHSHVYWYRQLPEEGLKFMVYLQKENIIDESGMPKERFSAEFPKEGPSILRIQQVVRGDSAAYFCASSPPVRTNEQFFGPGTRLTVL.

There are many counts of this clonotype. The gene calls are TRBV20-1 and TRBJ2-7, with 9 bases lining up with TRBD2. Germline V gene sequence: CDR1 DFQATT, CDR2 SNEGSKA (reference sequence). The CDR3 is 16 amino acids. This chain's CDR3 is CSAGSVLAGTFREQYF. CDR3 DNA sequence: TGCAGCGCCGGCTCGGTACTAGCGGGCACCTTCAGGGAGCAGTACTTC.

This clonotype was recorded a few times. The chain employs TRBV27 and TRBJ2-2, with D hard to call. The CDR3 is 14 amino acids. Germline CDR1 and CDR2: MNHEY and SMNVEV (reference sequence). Trimming took 3 bases from V and 2 from J, leaving 7 bases between them. CDR3 loop: CASSFWENTGELFF. The CDR3 DNA reads TGTGCCAGCAGTTTCTGGGAAAACACCGGGGAGCTGTTTTTT.

The chain employs TRBV2 and TRBJ2-1; 9 bases agree with TRBD2. In germline, CDR1 is SNHLY, CDR2 FYNNEI. The CDR3 spans 20 residues. Trimming cost V 5 bases and J 5 bases; bases outside gene matches: 22. In DNA form, the CDR3 reads TGTGCCAGCAGTCCCCCTCCCTATTGGCCTAGCGGGAACACTAACAATGAGCAGTTCTTC. Its protein is CASSPPPYWPSGNTNNEQFF.

This clonotype appeared many times. The chain employs TRBV3-1 and TRBJ2-3; the D is unclear. The ends were cut back, 1 base at V and 5 bases at J, with 7 bases in the middle. The germline V gene encodes CDR1 LGHDT and CDR2 YNNKEL (reference sequence). CDR3 length equals 13 residues. CDR3 in DNA: TGTGCCAGCAGCCAAGCGAGTGGAGATACGCAGTATTTT. It specifies CASSQASGDTQYF.

This clonotype was picked up a small number of times. The rearrangement joins TRBV20-1 to TRBJ2-7; a weak D match, TRBD1 (6 bases). From germline, CDR1 is DFQATT and CDR2 SNEGSKA (reference sequence). Between the trimmed V and J ends, which lost 5 bases and 2 bases, there was a span of 16 bases. The CDR3 is made up of 14 amino acids. The CDR3 region is CSAGLPGHTYEQYF. In DNA, the CDR3 is TGCAGTGCTGGCCTACCGGGACATACCTACGAGCAGTACTTC.

This clonotype has at least ten counts. The chain employs TRBV3-1 and TRBJ1-1, with 7 nucleotides matching TRBD1. This CDR3 has 16 residues. V shed 0 bases, J shed 3 bases, and the junction held 7 bases outside the gene matches. In germline, CDR1 is LGHDT, CDR2 YNNKEL (reference sequence). CDR3 amino acids: CASSQDGFTGDTEAFF. The CDR3 coding sequence is TGTGCCAGCAGCCAAGATGGCTTTACAGGGGACACTGAAGCTTTCTTT.

CDR3 residues: CASSQGMQRGKNEQYF. In nucleotides, the CDR3 is TGCGCCAGCAGCCAAGGGATGCAAAGGGGGAAAAACGAGCAGTACTTC. This chain uses TRBV4-1 with TRBJ2-7, with a tentative D call TRBD1 (6 bases). The CDR3 loop spans 16 amino acids. CDR1 and CDR2 from the germline V gene are MGHRA and YSYEKL. V lost 1 base to trimming and J lost 5 bases, with 18 bases between them.

This clonotype occurred many times. The chain joins TRBV2 to TRBJ2-1, with TRBD2 matching over 8 bases. J lost 5 bases, V lost 6 bases, and 9 bases had no gene match. CDR3 length equals 15 residues. Looked up from germline, CDR1 is SNHLY and CDR2 is FYNNEI. CDR3 nucleotide sequence: TGTGCCAGCAGGAAAGGCGGGGGGACGAACAATGAGCAGTTCTTC. Protein: CASRKGGGTNNEQFF.

This clonotype was recorded many times. This chain uses TRBV28 with TRBJ2-4; tentatively, D is TRBD2 (6 bases). Germline V CDR1 and CDR2: MDHEN, SYDVKM. There are 15 residues in the CDR3. Trimming cost V 5 bases and J 1 base, with 12 bases left between them. CDR3 sequence: CASSQGGSAKNIQYF. CDR3 in DNA: TGTGCCAGCAGTCAAGGAGGGAGTGCCAAAAACATTCAGTACTTC.

This clonotype came up many times. The chain combines TRBV18 with TRBJ1-5; D is possibly TRBD1 (5 bases). The CDR3 length is 16 residues. Germline-derived CDR1 and CDR2 are KGHSH and LQKENI. Trimming stripped 5 bases from V and 0 bases from J, with 14 bases between. CDR3 loop: CASSKGEGVSNQPQHF. CDR3 sequence (DNA): TGTGCCAGCTCAAAAGGGGAAGGGGTTAGCAATCAGCCCCAGCATTTT. Complete variable domain (other parts from reference TRBV18 and TRBJ1-5): NAGVMQNPRHLVRRRGQEARLRCSPMKGHSHVYWYRQLPEEGLKFMVYLQKENIIDESGMPKERFSAEFPKEGPSILRIQQVVRGDSAAYFCASSKGEGVSNQPQHFGDGTRLSIL.